This TCR beta chain appears in the sequencing data of a study of blood T cell repertoires in COVID-19. Study-wide background: T cells, B-cell-depleted T cells, or PBMCs supplied cDNA or gDNA.

CDR1 and CDR2 from the germline V gene are KGHSH and LQKENI. This CDR3 has 15 amino acids. With 6 bases clipped from V and 4 bases from J, the junction kept 8 bases outside the gene matches. In the original analysis: Amplified reference gene primers provided the basis for estimating nucleated cell counts. Some clones are missing from TCRdb's copy, which holds only in-frame ones; the method was immunoSEQ multiplex PCR. Clone size and V and J calls were adopted from that table, with D and trimming inferred from the DNA. This sample has over 150,000 clones, with about 86% found just once. The TCR was taken from a woman in her seventies who had recovered from COVID-19. This sequence joins TRBV18 and TRBJ2-1, with 8 positions matching TRBD2. Sequencing input: peripheral blood. This CDR3 reads CASSLSGSRYNEQFF. CDR3 DNA sequence: TGTGCCAGCTCGCTCAGCGGGAGTCGGTACAATGAGCAGTTCTTC. Full variable domain (outside the CDR3, taken from reference TRBV18 and TRBJ2-1): NAGVMQNPRHLVRRRGQEARLRCSPMKGHSHVYWYRQLPEEGLKFMVYLQKENIIDESGMPKERFSAEFPKEGPSILRIQQVVRGDSAAYFCASSLSGSRYNEQFFGPGTRLTVL.